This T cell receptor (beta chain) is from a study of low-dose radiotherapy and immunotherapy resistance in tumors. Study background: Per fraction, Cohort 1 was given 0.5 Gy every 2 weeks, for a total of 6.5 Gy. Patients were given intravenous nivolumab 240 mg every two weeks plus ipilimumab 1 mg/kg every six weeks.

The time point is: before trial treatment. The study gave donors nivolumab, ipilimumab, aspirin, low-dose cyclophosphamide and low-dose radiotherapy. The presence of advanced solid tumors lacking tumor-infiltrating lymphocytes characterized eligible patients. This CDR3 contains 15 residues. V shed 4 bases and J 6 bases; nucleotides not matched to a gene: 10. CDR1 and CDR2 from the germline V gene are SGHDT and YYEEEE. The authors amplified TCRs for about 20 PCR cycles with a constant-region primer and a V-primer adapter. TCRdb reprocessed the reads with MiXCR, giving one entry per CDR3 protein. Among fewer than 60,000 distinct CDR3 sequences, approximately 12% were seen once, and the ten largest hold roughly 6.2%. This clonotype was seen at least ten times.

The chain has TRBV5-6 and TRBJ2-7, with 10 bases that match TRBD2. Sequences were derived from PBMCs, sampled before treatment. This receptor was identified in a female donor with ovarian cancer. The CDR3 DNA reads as TGTGCCAGCAGCGCGTCATTAGCGGGGGGAGGCGAGCAGTACTTC. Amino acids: CASSASLAGGGEQYF.